This TCR beta chain was identified in a study of blood T cell repertoires in COVID-19. Study-wide background: Donors in the United States, Italy and Spain gave samples during acute or convalescent COVID-19.

The germline V gene encodes CDR1 SGHDN and CDR2 FVKESK. V shed 4 bases and J 5 bases; nucleotides not matched to a gene: 3. The CDR3 loop spans 14 amino acids. Source study methods: How many nucleated cells were present was estimated from reference gene primer amplification. TCRdb's copy holds only in-frame clones and misses some; the assay was immunoSEQ multiplex PCR. V and J calls and clone size are as listed in that table; D and trimming were resolved from the DNA. The sample lists approximately 130,000 clones, 86% occurring once. This receptor was taken from a woman aged 50 to 60 who had recovered from COVID-19. Sequencing input: peripheral blood. The chain uses TRBV14 and TRBJ2-7; 12 nucleotides align to TRBD1. The CDR3, as DNA: TGTGCCAGCAGCCTCGGGACAGGGGGCCACGAGCAGTACTTC. This codes for CASSLGTGGHEQYF.